The clone carrying this T cell receptor (beta chain) was counted between two and nine times. Antigen: not known. The data belong to a study of T-cell reconstitution after alpha-beta-depleted transplantation in children. A TCRbeta library incorporating unique molecular identifiers was prepared. TCRdb called the PCR reads again in MiXCR, with one record for every CDR3 protein. Among about 980,000 distinct CDR3 sequences, about 29% were seen once, and the ten largest hold roughly 28%. Study-level findings and limits: For some patients, TCRbeta diversity was high at day 60 because of recipient T cells and thymic progenitors that survived.

This clonotype was obtained from a boy under two years old who had a stem cell transplant for SCID, so the T cells may come from the graft donor. The sample was PBMCs, mostly from graft donor cells, taken 360 days after TCRalphabeta/CD19-depleted stem cell transplant.

For the CDR3, the DNA is TGTGCCAGCAGCACCAGGGGGCGCGGAGATACGCAGTATTTT. Translation: CASSTRGRGDTQYF. V usage is TRBV7-2 and J usage is TRBJ2-3; 8 bases line up with TRBD1. V lost 5 bases, J lost 5 bases, and 6 bases stayed unmatched. The CDR3 extends over 14 amino acids. Germline values: CDR1 SGHTA, CDR2 FQGNSA.